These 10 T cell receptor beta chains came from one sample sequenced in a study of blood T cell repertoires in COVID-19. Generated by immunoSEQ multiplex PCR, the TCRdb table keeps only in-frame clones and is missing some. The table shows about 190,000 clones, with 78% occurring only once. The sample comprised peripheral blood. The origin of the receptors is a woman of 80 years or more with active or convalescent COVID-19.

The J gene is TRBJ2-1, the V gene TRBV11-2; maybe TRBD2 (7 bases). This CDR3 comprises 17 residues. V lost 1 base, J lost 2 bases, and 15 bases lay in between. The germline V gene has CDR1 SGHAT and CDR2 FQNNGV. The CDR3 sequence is CASSLGVGGGPYNEQFF. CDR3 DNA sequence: TGTGCCAGCAGCTTAGGCGTTGGGGGGGGGCCCTACAATGAGCAGTTCTTC.

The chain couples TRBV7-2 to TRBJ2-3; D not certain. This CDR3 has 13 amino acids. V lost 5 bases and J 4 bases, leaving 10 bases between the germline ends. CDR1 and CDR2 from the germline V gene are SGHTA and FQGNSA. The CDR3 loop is CASSPFSADTQYF. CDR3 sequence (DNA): TGTGCCAGCAGCCCCTTTTCGGCAGATACGCAGTATTTT. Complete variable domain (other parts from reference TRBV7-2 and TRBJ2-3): GAGVSQSPSNKVTEKGKDVELRCDPISGHTALYWYRQSLGQGLEFLIYFQGNSAPDKSGLPSDRFSAERTGGSVSTLTIQRTQQEDSAVYLCASSPFSADTQYFGPGTRLTVL.

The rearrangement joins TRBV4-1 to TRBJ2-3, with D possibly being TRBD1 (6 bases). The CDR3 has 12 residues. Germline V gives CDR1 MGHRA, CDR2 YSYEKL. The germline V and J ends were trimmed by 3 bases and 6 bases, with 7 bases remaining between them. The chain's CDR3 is CASSQRGDTQYF. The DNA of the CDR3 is TGCGCCAGCAGCCAGAGGGGGGATACGCAGTATTTT.

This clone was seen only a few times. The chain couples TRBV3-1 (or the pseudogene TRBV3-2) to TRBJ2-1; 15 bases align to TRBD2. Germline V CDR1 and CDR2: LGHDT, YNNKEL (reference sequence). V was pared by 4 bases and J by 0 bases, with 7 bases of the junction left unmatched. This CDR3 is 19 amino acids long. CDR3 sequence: CASSRRGLAGGLSYNEQFF. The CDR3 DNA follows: TGTGCCAGCAGCCGCCGGGGACTAGCGGGGGGCCTCTCCTACAATGAGCAGTTCTTC.

CDR3 sequence: CSVSRDRAPNEQFF. CDR3 coding DNA: TGCAGCGTTAGCCGGGACAGGGCCCCCAATGAGCAGTTCTTC. This rearrangement joins TRBV29-1 to TRBJ2-1; TRBD1 matches 9 bases. V was pared by 5 bases and J by 6 bases, with 8 bases of the junction left unmatched. CDR1 is SQVTM, CDR2 ANQGSEA, per germline. This CDR3 is built from 14 residues.

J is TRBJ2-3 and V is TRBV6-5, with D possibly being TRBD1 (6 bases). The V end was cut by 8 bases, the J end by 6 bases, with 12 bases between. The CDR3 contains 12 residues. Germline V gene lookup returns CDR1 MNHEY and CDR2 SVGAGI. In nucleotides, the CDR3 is TGTGCCAGCTCGGGACACTGGGATACGCAGTATTTT. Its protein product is CASSGHWDTQYF.

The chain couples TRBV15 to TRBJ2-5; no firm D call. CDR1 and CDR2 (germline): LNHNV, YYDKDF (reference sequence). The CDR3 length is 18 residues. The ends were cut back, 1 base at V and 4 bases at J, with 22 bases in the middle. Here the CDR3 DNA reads TGTGCCACCAGCAGAGCCGCTGCAGTGTCCCGTCGATTAGAGACCCAGTACTTC. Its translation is CATSRAAAVSRRLETQYF. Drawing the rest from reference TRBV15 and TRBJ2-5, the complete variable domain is DAMVIQNPRYQVTQFGKPVTLSCSQTLNHNVMYWYQQKSSQAPKLLFHYYDKDFNNEADTPDNFQSRRPNTSFCFLDIRSPGLGDTAMYLCATSRAAAVSRRLETQYFGPGTRLLVL.

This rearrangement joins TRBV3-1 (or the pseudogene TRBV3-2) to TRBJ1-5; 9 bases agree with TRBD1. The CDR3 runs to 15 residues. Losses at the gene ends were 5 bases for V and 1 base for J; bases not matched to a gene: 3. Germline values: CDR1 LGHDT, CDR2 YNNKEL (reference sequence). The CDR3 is CASSSGTGSNQPQHF. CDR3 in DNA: TGTGCCAGCAGCTCTGGGACAGGGAGCAATCAGCCCCAGCATTTT.

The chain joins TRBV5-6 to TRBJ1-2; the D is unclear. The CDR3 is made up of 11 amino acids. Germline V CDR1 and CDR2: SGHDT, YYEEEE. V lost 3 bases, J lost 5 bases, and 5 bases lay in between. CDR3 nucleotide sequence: TGTGCCAGCAGCTCCAATTATGGCTACACCTTC. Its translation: CASSSNYGYTF.

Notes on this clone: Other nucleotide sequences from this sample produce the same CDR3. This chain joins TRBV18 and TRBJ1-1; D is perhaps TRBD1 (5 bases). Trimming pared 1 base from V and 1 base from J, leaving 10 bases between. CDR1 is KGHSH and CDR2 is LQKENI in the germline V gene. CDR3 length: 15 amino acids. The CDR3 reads CASSPQGVGNTEAFF. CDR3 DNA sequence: TGTGCCAGCTCACCACAAGGGGTGGGGAACACTGAAGCTTTCTTT.